These 11 T cell receptor beta chains share one sample of origin, sequenced in a study of cytomegalovirus exposure and HLA in healthy donors. PCR amplification relied on 60 Vbeta primers (plus 13 Jbeta primers). Generated by immunoSEQ multiplex PCR, the TCRdb table keeps only in-frame clones and is missing some. The table lists over 60,000 clones, roughly 75% of them singletons. Sequencing used PBMCs. These receptors all stem from a woman aged 25-40 years in good health and CMV-seropositive.

The rearrangement joins TRBV29-1 to TRBJ1-5, with a weak D call TRBD1 (6 bases). The V gene lost 5 bases and the J gene lost 6 bases, with 14 bases spanning the gap. The CDR3 runs 13 residues. Germline V gene data show CDR1 as SQVTM and CDR2 as ANQGSEA. The CDR3 DNA sequence: TGCAGCGTTAAACAGGGAGACCGTCAGCCCCAGCATTTT. The encoded protein is CSVKQGDRQPQHF.

The rearrangement links TRBV9 to TRBJ2-5, with no clear D. CDR1 SGDLS and CDR2 YYNGEE come from the germline V gene. The CDR3 has 12 residues. V was pared by 3 bases and J by 4 bases, with 7 bases between. CDR3 nucleotides: TGTGCCAGCAGCGAGCCGGGAGAGACCCAGTACTTC. Translating it yields CASSEPGETQYF.

This clone was recorded once. This chain connects TRBV2 to TRBJ2-1; tentatively, D is TRBD2 (6 bases). Germline-derived CDR1 and CDR2 are SNHLY and FYNNEI. The V end lost 6 bases, the J end lost 10 bases, and 16 bases lay between the germline ends. This CDR3 has 13 residues. DNA for the CDR3: TGTGCCAGCAGGCCATGGGACTTAACGGAGCAGTTCTTC. It encodes CASRPWDLTEQFF. Full variable domain (missing parts from reference TRBV2 and TRBJ2-1): EPEVTQTPSHQVTQMGQEVILRCVPISNHLYFYWYRQILGQKVEFLVSFYNNEISEKSEIFDDQFSVERPDGSNFTLKIRSTKLEDSAMYFCASRPWDLTEQFFGPGTRLTVL.

V and J are TRBV7-9 and TRBJ2-7; D gene unclear. From germline, CDR1 is SEHNR and CDR2 FQNEAQ (reference sequence). Trimming cost V 5 bases and J 7 bases, with 12 bases left between them. The CDR3 spans 12 residues. DNA for the CDR3: TGTGCCAGCAGCCCGAACGGTCAAGAGCAGTACTTC. As protein: CASSPNGQEQYF.

With respect to this clone: A junction boundary mismatches the germline segment, possibly from a read error. The rearrangement joins TRBV7-7 to TRBJ2-1, with 8 bases aligning to TRBD2. Germline V CDR1 and CDR2: SSHAT, FNYEAQ (reference sequence). The CDR3 loop spans 15 amino acids. The chain's CDR3 is CASSLSLAAYNEQFF. CDR3 DNA: TGTGCTAGCAGCTTATCACTAGCGGCATACAATGAGCAGTTCTTC.

The CDR3 DNA is TGTGCCAGCAGTTTAGTTGGAGCGGGAGGGCCCCGCGAGCAGTACTTC. Translation gives CASSLVGAGGPREQYF. The chain combines TRBV27 with TRBJ2-7; 10 bases align to TRBD2. The CDR3 consists of 16 residues. CDR1 is MNHEY and CDR2 is SMNVEV in the germline V gene (reference sequence). With 2 bases clipped from V and 6 bases from J, the junction kept 10 bases outside the gene matches.

This clone occurred a few times. The CDR3 DNA sequence: TGTGCCAGCAGTTTCAGGGGAAGTCTCGTCACTGAAGCTTTCTTT. This gives the protein CASSFRGSLVTEAFF. This chain joins TRBV27 and TRBJ1-1, with D perhaps matching TRBD1 (6 bases). This CDR3 spans 15 amino acids. Germline CDR1 reads MNHEY; CDR2 reads SMNVEV (reference sequence). V was clipped by 3 bases and J by 4 bases, with 15 bases between them.

About this clone itself: The identical CDR3 is also encoded by other nucleotide sequences in the sample. The chain joins TRBV2 to TRBJ1-2; no reliable D call. Trimming took off 3 bases at V and 0 bases at J, with 5 bases between the two ends. Looked up from germline, CDR1 is SNHLY and CDR2 is FYNNEI. The CDR3 covers 13 residues. The CDR3 reads CASSERANYGYTF. The CDR3, as DNA: TGTGCCAGCAGTGAGCGAGCTAACTATGGCTACACCTTC.

The genes are TRBV30 and TRBJ2-5; 11 positions agree with TRBD2. The J call is uncertain, as TRBJ2-7 better fits the DNA end. The CDR3 runs to 14 residues. Germline CDR1 and CDR2: GTSNPN and SVGIG (reference sequence). CDR3 sequence reads: CAWSAGLAGYEQYF. The DNA of the CDR3 is TGTGCCTGGAGTGCCGGACTAGCGGGTTACGAGCAGTACTTC.

Worth noting for this clone: Other DNA sequences within the sample encode an identical CDR3. The gene calls are TRBV7-2 and TRBJ1-2, with D hard to call. V lost 5 bases, J lost 5 bases, and 9 bases lay in between. CDR3 length equals 12 residues. Germline CDR1 and CDR2: SGHTA and FQGNSA. CDR3 DNA sequence: TGTGCCAGCAGCCCGGGTCCTTATGGCTACACCTTC. Translation gives CASSPGPYGYTF.

V is TRBV9 and J is TRBJ2-1; the match to TRBD2 covers 7 bases. The CDR3 covers 14 residues. The V gene end was trimmed by 4 bases and the J gene end by 5 bases; junction bases not matched to a gene: 6. Germline V gives CDR1 SGDLS, CDR2 YYNGEE. CDR3: CASSPGGTHNEQFF. The DNA for the CDR3 is TGTGCCAGCAGCCCGGGGGGAACCCACAATGAGCAGTTCTTC.